This T cell receptor (beta chain) originates from a study of human versus mouse CDR3 diversity and MHC coevolution. Study findings and constraints: Clonal inequality was lowest in two of the three human donors.

Profiled with immunoSEQ multiplex PCR; TCRdb holds only in-frame clones, not every one. The table records just under 60,000 clones, roughly 94% of them present only once. The V gene end was trimmed by 7 bases and the J gene end by 2 bases; junction bases not matched to a gene: 4. The germline CDR1 and CDR2 sequences are MNHEY and SMNVEV (reference sequence). The CDR3 is 15 amino acids. To note about this clone: Its antigen is currently unknown.

Naive CD4 T cells, CD45RO-negative and CD62L-positive, were flow-sorted from PBMCs. This receptor was identified in a person between 55 and 69 years old in good health. J is TRBJ2-1 and V is TRBV27, with TRBD2 matching over 11 bases. The sample taken for sequencing was naive CD4+ T cells from blood. Described subset: CD45RO-negative CD62L-positive naive CD4 T cells. In nucleotides, the CDR3 is TGTGCCAGCAAGATTAGCGGGAGGGCCTACAATGAGCAGTTCTTC. It encodes CASKISGRAYNEQFF.